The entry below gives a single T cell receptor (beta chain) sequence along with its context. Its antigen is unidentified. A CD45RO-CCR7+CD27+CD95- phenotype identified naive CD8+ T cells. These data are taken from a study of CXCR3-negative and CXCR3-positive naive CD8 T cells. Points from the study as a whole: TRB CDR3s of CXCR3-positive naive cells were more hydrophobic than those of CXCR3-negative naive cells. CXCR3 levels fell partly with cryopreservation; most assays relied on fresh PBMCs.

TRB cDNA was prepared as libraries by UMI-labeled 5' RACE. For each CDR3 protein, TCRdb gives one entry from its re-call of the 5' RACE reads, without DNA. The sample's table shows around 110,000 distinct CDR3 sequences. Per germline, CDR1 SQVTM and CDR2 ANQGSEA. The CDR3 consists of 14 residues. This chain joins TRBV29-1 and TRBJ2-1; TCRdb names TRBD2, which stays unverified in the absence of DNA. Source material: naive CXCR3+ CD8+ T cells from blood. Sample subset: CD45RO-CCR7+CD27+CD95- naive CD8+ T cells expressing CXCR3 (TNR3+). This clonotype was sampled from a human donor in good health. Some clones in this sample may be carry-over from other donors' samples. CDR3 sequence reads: CSVRQREANNEQFF.